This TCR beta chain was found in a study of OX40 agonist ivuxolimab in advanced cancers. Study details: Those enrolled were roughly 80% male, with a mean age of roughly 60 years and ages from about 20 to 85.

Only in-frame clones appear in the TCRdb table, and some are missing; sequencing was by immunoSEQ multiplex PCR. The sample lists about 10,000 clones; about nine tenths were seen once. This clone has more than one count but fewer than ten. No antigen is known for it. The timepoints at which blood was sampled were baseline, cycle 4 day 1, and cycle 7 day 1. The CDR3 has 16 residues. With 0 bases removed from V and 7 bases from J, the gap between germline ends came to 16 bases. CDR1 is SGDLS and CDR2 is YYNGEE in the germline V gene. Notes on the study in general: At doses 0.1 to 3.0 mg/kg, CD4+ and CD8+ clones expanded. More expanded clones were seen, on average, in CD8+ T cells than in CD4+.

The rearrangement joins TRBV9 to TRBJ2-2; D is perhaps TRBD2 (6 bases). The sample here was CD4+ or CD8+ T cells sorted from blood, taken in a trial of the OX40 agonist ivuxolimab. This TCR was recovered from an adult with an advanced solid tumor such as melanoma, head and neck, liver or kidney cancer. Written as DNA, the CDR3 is TGTGCCAGCAGCGTAGAGGGGACCCTGGGGGGCGGGGAGCTGTTTTTT. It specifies CASSVEGTLGGGELFF.